Listed here are 27 T cell receptor beta chains from one sample, sequenced in a study of blood T cell repertoires in COVID-19. Sequencing was performed with immunoSEQ multiplex PCR; in TCRdb, only in-frame clones are kept and a portion is missing. The sample consists of over 200,000 clones, around nine tenths of them appearing once. The specimen was PBMCs or T cells enriched from blood (not recorded which). The receptors stem from a woman aged 25 to 39 who had been exposed to COVID-19.

The chain combines TRBV27 with TRBJ2-2, with D possibly TRBD1 on 5 matching bases. The CDR3 consists of 16 residues. Trimming cost V 5 bases and J 5 bases, with 18 bases left between them. The germline gives CDR1 MNHEY, CDR2 SMNVEV (reference sequence). The CDR3 protein is CASSTSIQGETGELFF. CDR3 sequence (DNA): TGTGCCAGCAGTACCTCGATACAAGGGGAAACCGGGGAGCTGTTTTTT.

The V gene is TRBV5-1, the J gene TRBJ2-7; TRBD1 matches at 7 bases. Per the germline V gene, CDR1 is SGHRS and CDR2 is YFSETQ. V lost 4 bases and J lost 4; bases outside the gene matches: 8. There are 14 residues in the CDR3. CDR3 bases: TGCGCCAGCAGCGCCCGGACAGGTGGTTACGAGCAGTACTTC. Amino acids: CASSARTGGYEQYF.

The CDR3 here is CSARRGTNQPQHF. CDR3 DNA: TGCAGCGCCCGTCGGGGAACCAATCAGCCCCAGCATTTT. The chain carries TRBV29-1 and TRBJ1-5; D ambiguous. CDR3 length: 13 residues. The V gene lost 7 bases and the J gene lost 3 bases, with 13 bases spanning the gap. From germline, CDR1 is SQVTM and CDR2 ANQGSEA.

This chain joins TRBV6-5 and TRBJ2-3, with TRBD2 identical over 9 bases. This CDR3 is 14 amino acids long. Looked up from germline, CDR1 is MNHEY and CDR2 is SVGAGI. With 4 bases clipped from V and 6 bases from J, the junction kept 5 bases outside the gene matches. The CDR3 DNA follows: TGTGCCAGCAGTTCTAGCGGGACGTGGGATACGCAGTATTTT. Protein sequence: CASSSSGTWDTQYF.

At least ten counts were recorded for this clone. The V call is TRBV9, the J call TRBJ1-3; no definite D call. The CDR3 extends over 16 amino acids. The germline V gene encodes CDR1 SGDLS and CDR2 YYNGEE. V was pared by 1 base and J by 0 bases, with 11 bases between. CDR3 sequence reads: CASSVSGSFSGNTIYF. The CDR3 DNA follows: TGTGCCAGCAGCGTATCGGGGTCCTTCTCTGGAAACACCATATATTTT.

J is TRBJ1-1 and V is TRBV12-3 or TRBV12-4, with TRBD1 matching over 9 bases. Trimming at V came to 3 bases and at J to 11 bases, leaving 7 bases not matched to a gene. The CDR3 loop spans 13 amino acids. CDR3 residues: CASSLDRGWAAFF. Written as DNA, the CDR3 is TGTGCCAGCAGTTTGGACAGGGGTTGGGCCGCTTTCTTT.

The CDR3 DNA reads as TGTGCCGGTGCTAGGCAGGGCTTTTACGAGCAGTACTTC. Its protein product is CAGARQGFYEQYF. V gene TRBV5-4 combines with J gene TRBJ2-7, with a tentative D call TRBD1 (5 bases). CDR3 length: 13 residues. V lost 10 bases and J lost 4, with 18 bases in between. CDR1 and CDR2 (germline): SGHNT, YYREEE (reference sequence).

The chain employs TRBV19 and TRBJ1-1; maybe TRBD1 (5 bases). Germline V CDR1 and CDR2: LNHDA, SQIVND (reference sequence). Between the trimmed V and J ends, which lost 3 bases and 5 bases, there was a span of 7 bases. The CDR3 is 12 residues long. The CDR3 sequence is CASSMGGTEAFF. The CDR3 nucleotides are TGTGCCAGTAGTATGGGGGGGACTGAAGCTTTCTTT. Complete variable domain (other parts from reference TRBV19 and TRBJ1-1): DGGITQSPKYLFRKEGQNVTLSCEQNLNHDAMYWYRQDPGQGLRLIYYSQIVNDFQKGDIAEGYSVSREKKESFPLTVTSAQKNPTAFYLCASSMGGTEAFFGQGTRLTVV.

The genes are TRBV2 and TRBJ2-6; TRBD1 matches at 10 bases. Germline V lookup: CDR1 SNHLY, CDR2 FYNNEI. The CDR3 has 16 residues. J lost 2 bases, V lost 6 bases, and 4 bases had no gene match. The CDR3 is CASRDRGRAGANVLTF. The CDR3, as DNA: TGTGCCAGCAGAGACAGGGGGCGCGCTGGGGCCAACGTCCTGACTTTC.

The chain joins TRBV18 to TRBJ1-5; 9 nucleotides align to TRBD1. After removal of 3 bases from V and 6 bases from J, the junction contained 9 bases not matched to a gene. The germline V gene encodes CDR1 KGHSH and CDR2 LQKENI. The CDR3 consists of 16 residues. CDR3 protein: CASSPGQGGFGQPQHF. The CDR3 nucleotides are TGTGCCAGCTCACCGGGACAGGGTGGGTTTGGTCAGCCCCAGCATTTT.

This clone was counted a few times. This chain connects TRBV28 to TRBJ2-1, with TRBD2 matching 15 bases. CDR1 and CDR2 (germline): MDHEN, SYDVKM. The CDR3 has 18 amino acids. Germline trimming cut 6 bases from V and 6 bases from J; bases unmatched to any gene: 12. CDR3 region: CASSRGLAGGPLFNEQFF. Written as DNA, the CDR3 is TGTGCCAGCAGCCGCGGACTAGCGGGAGGGCCTTTGTTCAATGAGCAGTTCTTC.

This sequence joins TRBV4-1 and TRBJ2-7, with TRBD2 identical over 11 bases. The junction had 6 bases not matched to a gene; V was cut back by 4 bases and J by 4 bases. The CDR3 contains 15 residues. Per the germline V gene, CDR1 is MGHRA and CDR2 is YSYEKL. CDR3 in DNA: TGCGCCAGCAGCCTCACCTCTAGCGGGAGGTACGAGCAGTACTTC. Encoded protein: CASSLTSSGRYEQYF.

The CDR3 spells CASSLGGDSPPFF. The CDR3 DNA reads TGTGCCAGCAGCCTCGGGGGGGACAGTCCGCCTTTCTTT. The chain joins TRBV12-3 or TRBV12-4 to TRBJ1-1, with 7 bases fitting TRBD1. This CDR3 spans 13 amino acids. J lost 12 bases, V lost 6 bases, and 13 bases had no gene match.

The chain has TRBV9 and TRBJ1-6, with TRBD1 as a possible D gene (5 bases). CDR1 and CDR2 (germline): SGDLS, YYNGEE. The V end was cut by 2 bases, the J end by 0 bases, with 9 bases between. The CDR3 runs 16 residues. The CDR3 bases are TGTGCCAGCAGCGTTGGGGCGAGCTCCTATAATTCACCCCTCCACTTT. Translated, it gives CASSVGASSYNSPLHF.

The rearrangement joins TRBV5-1 to TRBJ1-1; D is undetermined. V dropped 3 bases and J dropped 1 base, with 4 bases sitting between them. CDR1 is SGHRS, CDR2 YFSETQ, per germline. The CDR3 length is 12 residues. The DNA of the CDR3 is TGCGCCAGCAGCTCAGAGAACACTGAAGCTTTCTTT. Its translation is CASSSENTEAFF.

The rearrangement joins TRBV6-5 to TRBJ2-5; 8 nucleotides align to TRBD2. The CDR3 consists of 15 residues. The germline V gene has CDR1 MNHEY and CDR2 SVGAGI. After removal of 0 bases from V and 0 bases from J, the junction contained 0 bases not matched to a gene. CDR3 coding DNA: TGTGCCAGCAGTTACTCGGGACTAGACCAAGAGACCCAGTACTTC. This gives the protein CASSYSGLDQETQYF.

The chain has TRBV27 and TRBJ1-2; 8 bases are a match to TRBD1. This CDR3 comprises 18 residues. V shed 6 bases, J shed 0 bases, and the junction held 15 bases outside the gene matches. Germline CDR1 reads MNHEY; CDR2 reads SMNVEV (reference sequence). The CDR3 bases are TGTGCCAGCAGACCGGCAGGGGGCATGAGGGGAGCTAACTATGGCTACACCTTC. It is translated as CASRPAGGMRGANYGYTF.

J is TRBJ1-2 and V is TRBV11-3; a weak D match, TRBD1 (5 bases). Germline loops: CDR1 SGHNT, CDR2 YENEEA. There are 17 residues in the CDR3. Trimming stripped 0 bases from V and 8 bases from J, with 22 bases between. CDR3 nucleotide sequence: TGTGCCAGCAGCTTAGACGATTGGGGGGGGTCTTCGTCAGGCTACACCTTC. Translating gives CASSLDDWGGSSSGYTF.

The V and J genes are TRBV20-1 and TRBJ2-5; tentatively, D is TRBD1 (5 bases). V gave up 3 bases and J gave up 2 bases, with 19 bases separating them. Germline V gene data show CDR1 as DFQATT and CDR2 as SNEGSKA (reference sequence). This CDR3 is built from 16 residues. The CDR3 loop reads CSASVFVLGEQETQYF. The CDR3 DNA reads as TGCAGTGCTAGTGTCTTTGTGTTAGGGGAACAAGAGACCCAGTACTTC.

V is TRBV9 and J is TRBJ1-1, with D tentatively TRBD1 (5 bases). CDR3 size: 15 residues. Trimming pared 0 bases from V and 3 bases from J, leaving 12 bases between. Germline CDR1 and CDR2: SGDLS and YYNGEE. CDR3 bases: TGTGCCAGCAGCGTAGCGGGGGATTGGTACACTGAAGCTTTCTTT. Translation gives CASSVAGDWYTEAFF.

The V gene is TRBV5-1, the J gene TRBJ1-4; TRBD1 agrees at 10 bases. CDR3 size: 14 residues. Trimming cost V 4 bases and J 8 bases; bases outside gene matches: 5. From germline, CDR1 is SGHRS and CDR2 YFSETQ. The CDR3 protein is CASSTGQGGEKLFF. CDR3 bases: TGCGCCAGCAGCACCGGACAGGGGGGAGAAAAACTGTTTTTT.

The chain joins TRBV11-2 to TRBJ2-1; D uncertain. Trimming stripped 3 bases from V and 2 bases from J, with 8 bases between. This CDR3 has 14 amino acids. Germline V CDR1 and CDR2: SGHAT, FQNNGV. The CDR3 loop reads CASSFRGTYNEQFF. The CDR3 DNA reads as TGTGCCAGCAGCTTTCGCGGTACCTACAATGAGCAGTTCTTC.

The rearrangement links TRBV9 to TRBJ1-1; a weak D match, TRBD1 (6 bases). V was cut by 1 base and J by 3 bases, with 16 bases left in between. CDR1 and CDR2 (germline): SGDLS, YYNGEE. The length of the CDR3 is 16 residues. The CDR3 DNA reads TGTGCCAGCAGCGTAACGGCTGGGGGCTGGGACACTGAAGCTTTCTTT. Translated, it gives CASSVTAGGWDTEAFF.

The chain carries TRBV9 and TRBJ1-2, with D possibly TRBD1 on 6 matching bases. V was cut by 0 bases and J by 1 base, with 10 bases left in between. Germline values: CDR1 SGDLS, CDR2 YYNGEE. This CDR3 has 15 amino acids. The CDR3 DNA follows: TGTGCCAGCAGCGTAGGGGCAGGGGTTAACTATGGCTACACCTTC. Protein product: CASSVGAGVNYGYTF.

In regard to this clone: The same CDR3 also results from other DNA sequences found in this sample. The chain employs TRBV3-1 (or the pseudogene TRBV3-2) and TRBJ2-3; TRBD2 agrees at 10 bases. V lost 4 bases, J lost 3 bases, and 4 bases stayed unmatched. Germline V gene data show CDR1 as LGHDT and CDR2 as YNNKEL (reference sequence). CDR3 length: 15 residues. CDR3 nucleotides: TGTGCCAGCAGCCCGACTAGCGGGCGAACAGATACGCAGTATTTT. As protein: CASSPTSGRTDTQYF.

J is TRBJ2-4 and V is TRBV18, with 9 bases matching TRBD1. This CDR3 spans 17 amino acids. Looked up from germline, CDR1 is KGHSH and CDR2 is LQKENI. V dropped 3 bases and J dropped 5; count of bases not matched to a gene: 11. CDR3 protein: CASSPRGTGSHENIQYF. CDR3 nucleotide sequence: TGTGCCAGCTCACCCAGGGGGACAGGGAGTCACGAAAACATTCAGTACTTC.

The rearrangement links TRBV20-1 to TRBJ2-3, with TRBD2 as a possible D gene (5 bases). V was cut by 3 bases and J by 2 bases, with 9 bases left in between. The CDR3 extends over 13 amino acids. The germline V gene has CDR1 DFQATT and CDR2 SNEGSKA (reference sequence). Written as DNA, the CDR3 is TGCAGTGCTAGTTCTAGCACCACAGATACGCAGTATTTT. Its translation: CSASSSTTDTQYF.